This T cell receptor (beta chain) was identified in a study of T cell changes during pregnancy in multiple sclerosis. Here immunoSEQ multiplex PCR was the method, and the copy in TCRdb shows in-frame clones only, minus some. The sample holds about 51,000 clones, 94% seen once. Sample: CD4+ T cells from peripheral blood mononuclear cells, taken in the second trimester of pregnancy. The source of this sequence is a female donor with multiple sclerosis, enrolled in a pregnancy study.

The CDR3 nucleotides are TGTGCCAGCAAAATGGGGCAGTCCTACGAGCAGTACTTC. It translates to CASKMGQSYEQYF. The J gene is TRBJ2-7, the V gene TRBV2; D perhaps matches TRBD1 (5 bases). This CDR3 is built from 13 residues. The germline V gene encodes CDR1 SNHLY and CDR2 FYNNEI. V lost 7 bases and J lost 1, with 11 bases in between.